One and the same sample provided the 22 T cell receptor beta chains below, sequenced in a study of PD-L1 blockade in urothelial cancer. Time point given: pretreatment peripheral blood. The assay was immunoSEQ multiplex PCR, and TCRdb's table has in-frame clones only and misses some. Among 37,000 or so clones, approximately 84% were seen once, and the ten largest hold 15% to 19%. The input for sequencing was PBMCs, taken around atezolizumab (anti-PD-L1) treatment. Receptors were obtained from a man in his 60s with urothelial cancer.

In its sample, this clone was seen once. V and J are TRBV9 and TRBJ2-7; D ambiguous. Trimming shortened V by 0 bases and J by 3 bases, and 16 bases separated the two germline ends. CDR3 length: 16 amino acids. Germline loops: CDR1 SGDLS, CDR2 YYNGEE. CDR3 nucleotide sequence: TGTGCCAGCAGCGTAGCACGAGAGACAACCAACTACGAGCAGTACTTC. Protein sequence: CASSVARETTNYEQYF.

This clone was seen only a few times. This chain connects TRBV7-9 to TRBJ1-2, with 10 positions matching TRBD1. The CDR3 sequence is 15 residues long. CDR1 and CDR2 from the germline V gene are SEHNR and FQNEAQ (reference sequence). Losses at the gene ends were 0 bases for V and 2 bases for J; bases not matched to a gene: 0. CDR3 sequence (DNA): TGTGCCAGCAGCTTAGCGGGACAGGGGAACTATGGCTACACCTTC. Its protein is CASSLAGQGNYGYTF.

This sequence joins TRBV19 and TRBJ2-3; D is perhaps TRBD2 (5 bases). Trimming shortened V by 5 bases and J by 2 bases, and 8 bases separated the two germline ends. Germline CDR1 LNHDA, CDR2 SQIVND (reference sequence). There are 13 residues in the CDR3. The CDR3, as DNA: TGTGCCAGTAGTCGAGGGTTCACAGATACGCAGTATTTT. Translation gives CASSRGFTDTQYF.

The rearrangement uses TRBV27 and TRBJ1-1, with a weak D call TRBD1 (6 bases). The ends were cut back, 5 bases at V and 10 bases at J, with 17 bases in the middle. The CDR3 extends over 13 amino acids. Germline V gene data show CDR1 as MNHEY and CDR2 as SMNVEV (reference sequence). CDR3 DNA: TGTGCCAGCAGTCCAACTAGGGGGTTGGGAGCTTTCTTT. Residues: CASSPTRGLGAFF.

The chain has TRBV12-5 and TRBJ2-3; 14 bases are shared with TRBD2. Germline CDR1 is LGHNT and CDR2 is FRNRAP. V lost 5 bases, J lost 0 bases, and 1 base stayed unmatched. This CDR3 is 16 amino acids long. CDR3 amino acids: CASGGTSGSSTDTQYF. As DNA, the CDR3 is TGTGCTAGTGGTGGGACTAGCGGGAGTAGCACAGATACGCAGTATTTT.

This sequence joins TRBV11-2 and TRBJ1-1; 8 bases fit TRBD1. The CDR3 is made up of 14 amino acids. Germline CDR1 and CDR2: SGHAT and FQNNGV. The trim removed 5 bases at V and 4 bases at J, leaving 6 bases unmatched. Written as DNA, the CDR3 is TGTGCCAGCAGCCCGTACAGGGGGGGCACTGAAGCTTTCTTT. This sequence encodes CASSPYRGGTEAFF.

The chain joins TRBV7-3 to TRBJ1-5; TRBD1 might be the D (5 bases). This CDR3 spans 14 amino acids. V was cut by 4 bases and J by 7 bases, with 14 bases left in between. The germline V gene has CDR1 SGHTA and CDR2 FQGTGA. For the CDR3, the DNA is TGTGCCAGCAGCTCGGGACTGAAAGGACAGCCCCAGCATTTT. Protein: CASSSGLKGQPQHF.

This clone has only a few counts. The rearrangement links TRBV7-9 to TRBJ2-7; 7 nucleotides align to TRBD1. Germline V CDR1 and CDR2: SEHNR, FQNEAQ (reference sequence). The CDR3 sequence is 15 residues long. Trimming cost V 5 bases and J 6 bases; bases outside gene matches: 13. The CDR3 DNA reads TGTGCCAGCAGCCCGACGTGGGACAGAAAAAGCGAGCAGTACTTC. This codes for CASSPTWDRKSEQYF. The full variable domain, completed using reference TRBV7-9 and TRBJ2-7, is DTGVSQNPRHKITKRGQNVTFRCDPISEHNRLYWYRQTLGQGPEFLTYFQNEAQLEKSRLLSDRFSAERPKGSFSTLEIQRTEQGDSAMYLCASSPTWDRKSEQYFGPGTRLTVT.

This rearrangement joins TRBV5-1 to TRBJ2-1; the match to TRBD2 covers 8 bases. CDR3 size: 16 residues. The germline CDR1 and CDR2 sequences are SGHRS and YFSETQ. J gave up 3 bases and V 0 bases, and 5 bases lay outside the gene matches. The CDR3 loop is CASSLGGSGVYNEQFF. For the CDR3, the DNA is TGCGCCAGCAGCTTGGGCGGTAGCGGGGTCTACAATGAGCAGTTCTTC.

V is TRBV9 and J is TRBJ1-2; the D is unclear. The CDR3 sequence is 12 residues long. The germline V and J ends were trimmed by 4 bases and 4 bases, with 8 bases remaining between them. From germline, CDR1 is SGDLS and CDR2 YYNGEE. This CDR3 is CASSSSGYGYTF. The CDR3 DNA sequence: TGTGCCAGCAGCTCAAGCGGCTATGGCTACACCTTC.

This clone was found once. The chain carries TRBV19 and TRBJ2-5; D is perhaps TRBD2 (5 bases). Per germline, CDR1 LNHDA and CDR2 SQIVND (reference sequence). The CDR3 consists of 15 residues. Trimming left V 4 bases short and J 4 bases short, with 16 bases between. The CDR3 sequence: CASSTPARGSETQYF. As DNA, the CDR3 is TGTGCCAGTAGTACCCCCGCGAGAGGGTCAGAGACCCAGTACTTC.

The table lists this clone with a count of one. The chain has TRBV7-8 and TRBJ2-5; TRBD1 matches at 11 bases. The CDR3 is 15 residues long. J lost 4 bases, V lost 4 bases, and 5 bases had no gene match. The germline V gene encodes CDR1 SGHVS and CDR2 FQNEAQ. CDR3 in DNA: TGTGCCAGCAGCTACGGGACAGGGGGGGCAGAGACCCAGTACTTC. Protein product: CASSYGTGGAETQYF.

V is TRBV5-1 and J is TRBJ2-1; 7 nucleotides agree with TRBD1. The germline gives CDR1 SGHRS, CDR2 YFSETQ. V was pared by 5 bases and J by 5 bases, with 7 bases of the junction left unmatched. The CDR3 contains 14 residues. Written as DNA, the CDR3 is TGCGCCAGCAGTACTACAGGGGCTCACAATGAGCAGTTCTTC. Protein sequence: CASSTTGAHNEQFF.

The J gene is TRBJ2-7, the V gene TRBV6-5, with D uncertain. Per germline, CDR1 MNHEY and CDR2 SVGAGI. The V end lost 6 bases, the J end lost 2 bases, and 8 bases lay between the germline ends. The CDR3 is made up of 12 amino acids. The CDR3 DNA follows: TGTGCCAGCAGCCGAGATGCCTACGAGCAGTACTTC. This translates into CASSRDAYEQYF.

A note on this clone: Other DNA sequences of this sample code for an identical CDR3. The chain carries TRBV29-1 and TRBJ2-1, with 10 bases that match TRBD2. Germline CDR1 is SQVTM and CDR2 is ANQGSEA. V dropped 4 bases and J dropped 2; count of bases not matched to a gene: 2. This CDR3 is built from 14 residues. For the CDR3, the DNA is TGCAGCGTTGGTGGACTAGCGGCCTACAATGAGCAGTTCTTC. Its translation: CSVGGLAAYNEQFF.

V gene TRBV13 combines with J gene TRBJ2-5; no definite D call. Trimming took off 4 bases at V and 2 bases at J, with 11 bases between the two ends. This CDR3 contains 14 residues. Germline-derived CDR1 and CDR2 are PRHDT and FYEKMQ (reference sequence). DNA for the CDR3: TGTGCCAGCAGCTACCTGGTTCAGCAAGAGACCCAGTACTTC. It is translated as CASSYLVQQETQYF. The variable domain in full, completed from reference TRBV13 and TRBJ2-5, reads AAGVIQSPRHLIKEKRETATLKCYPIPRHDTVYWYQQGPGQDPQFLISFYEKMQSDKGSIPDRFSAQQFSDYHSELNMSSLELGDSALYFCASSYLVQQETQYFGPGTRLLVL.

This chain uses TRBV28 with TRBJ1-2; TRBD1 aligns across 7 bases. The length of the CDR3 is 15 residues. In germline, CDR1 is MDHEN, CDR2 SYDVKM. V lost 0 bases, J lost 2 bases, and 3 bases stayed unmatched. This CDR3 reads CASSLWTGLNYGYTF. The CDR3 region has the DNA TGTGCCAGCAGTTTATGGACAGGGCTAAACTATGGCTACACCTTC.

The chain has TRBV5-4 and TRBJ2-5; 9 bases are shared with TRBD2. The CDR3 totals 17 residues. Unmatched junction bases numbered 11, after V lost 0 bases and J lost 5 bases. CDR1 is SGHNT and CDR2 is YYREEE in the germline V gene (reference sequence). The CDR3 coding sequence is TGTGCCAGCAGCTTGGCCGGAGCGGGAGGCACGGGGGAGACCCAGTACTTC. Its translation is CASSLAGAGGTGETQYF. The full variable domain, in which reference TRBV5-4 and TRBJ2-5 provide the parts outside the CDR3, is ETGVTQSPTHLIKTRGQQVTLRCSSQSGHNTVSWYQQALGQGPQFIFQYYREEENGRGNFPPRFSGLQFPNYSSELNVNALELDDSALYLCASSLAGAGGTGETQYFGPGTRLLVL.

The V gene is TRBV25-1, the J gene TRBJ1-1, with D unclear. V was trimmed by 6 bases and J by 1 base, leaving 12 bases between them. CDR1 and CDR2 (germline): MGHDK, SYGVNS. The CDR3 spans 14 residues. The CDR3 coding sequence is TGTGCCAGCAGAACCCGGGGTGGGAACACTGAAGCTTTCTTT. Translated, it gives CASRTRGGNTEAFF.

The J gene is TRBJ2-1, the V gene TRBV6-6; a possible D gene is TRBD2 (6 bases). CDR1 is MNHNY, CDR2 SVGAGI, per germline (reference sequence). CDR3 length: 15 residues. V lost 6 bases to trimming and J lost 5 bases, with 17 bases between them. The CDR3 spells CASSPYGGANNEQFF. For the CDR3, the DNA is TGTGCCAGCAGCCCTTACGGCGGGGCTAACAATGAGCAGTTCTTC.

The V and J genes are TRBV9 and TRBJ1-2; D not certain. CDR1 and CDR2 from the germline V gene are SGDLS and YYNGEE. Trimming cost V 7 bases and J 2 bases, with 6 bases left between them. This CDR3 contains 11 residues. The CDR3 bases are TGTGCCAGCGCAGTCAACTATGGCTACACCTTC. Translating it yields CASAVNYGYTF.

This clone was found a few times. V is TRBV27 and J is TRBJ1-1, with unresolved D. Trimming removed 2 bases at V and 4 bases at J, with 14 bases between. The CDR3 has 15 amino acids. Germline CDR1 reads MNHEY; CDR2 reads SMNVEV (reference sequence). CDR3 bases: TGTGCCAGCAGTTTAGGCCGGGGTCTAAGCACTGAAGCTTTCTTT. It specifies CASSLGRGLSTEAFF.